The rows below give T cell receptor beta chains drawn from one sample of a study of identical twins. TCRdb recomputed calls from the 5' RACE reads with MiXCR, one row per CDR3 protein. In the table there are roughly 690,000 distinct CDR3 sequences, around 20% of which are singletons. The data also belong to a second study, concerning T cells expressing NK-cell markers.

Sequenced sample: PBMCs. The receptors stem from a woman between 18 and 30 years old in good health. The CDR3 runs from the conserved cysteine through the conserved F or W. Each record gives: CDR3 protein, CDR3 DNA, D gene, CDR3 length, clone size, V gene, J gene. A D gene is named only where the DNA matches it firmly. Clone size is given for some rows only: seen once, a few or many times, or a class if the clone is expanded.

CDR3: CAWSKTSGTQETQYF; DNA: TGTGCCTGGAGTAAGACTAGCGGGACACAAGAGACCCAGTACTTC; D: TRBD2; length: 15; size: -; V: TRBV30; J: TRBJ2-5
CDR3: CASSHKDSNTGELFF; DNA: TGCGCCAGCAGCCACAAGGACTCGAACACCGGGGAGCTGTTTTTT; D: -; length: 15; size: -; V: TRBV4-3; J: TRBJ2-2
CDR3: CASSLHVIRYEQYF; DNA: TGTGCCAGCAGCCTACATGTGATCCGGTACGAGCAGTACTTC; D: -; length: 14; size: -; V: TRBV12-3/TRBV12-4; J: TRBJ2-7
CDR3: CASSLGLVIYNEQFF; DNA: TGTGCCAGCAGCTTGGGACTAGTAATCTACAATGAGCAGTTCTTC; D: TRBD2; length: 15; size: -; V: TRBV12-3/TRBV12-4; J: TRBJ2-1
CDR3: CSVDAQAADTQYF; DNA: TGCAGCGTTGATGCCCAAGCGGCAGATACGCAGTATTTT; D: -; length: 13; size: -; V: TRBV29-1; J: TRBJ2-3
CDR3: CASSLAPTRRANEQFF; DNA: TGTGCCAGCAGTTTAGCGCCCACTCGAAGGGCCAATGAGCAGTTCTTC; D: -; length: 16; size: many; V: TRBV12-3/TRBV12-4; J: TRBJ2-1
CDR3: CASSTGTGGQPQHF; DNA: TGCGCCAGCAGCACCGGGACAGGGGGACAGCCCCAGCATTTT; D: TRBD1; length: 14; size: many; V: TRBV5-1; J: TRBJ1-5
CDR3: CASSRGGRGPREQFF; DNA: TGTGCCAGCAGCCGAGGTGGGCGGGGGCCGAGGGAGCAGTTCTTC; D: -; length: 15; size: -; V: TRBV3-1; J: TRBJ2-1
CDR3: CSVNRGGDSGELFF; DNA: TGCAGCGTGAACAGGGGCGGGGATTCCGGGGAGCTGTTTTTT; D: -; length: 14; size: many; V: TRBV29-1; J: TRBJ2-2
CDR3: CSVGVLAGGPGTQYF; DNA: TGCAGCGTGGGGGTGCTAGCGGGGGGCCCGGGGACCCAGTACTTC; D: TRBD2; length: 15; size: -; V: TRBV29-1; J: TRBJ2-5
CDR3: CATSGRYTDTQYF; DNA: TGTGCCACCTCGGGACGGTACACAGATACGCAGTATTTT; D: -; length: 13; size: -; V: TRBV7-2; J: TRBJ2-3
CDR3: CASSPTTYDGYTF; DNA: TGTGCCAGCAGCCCGACCACCTATGATGGCTACACCTTC; D: -; length: 13; size: once; V: TRBV7-2; J: TRBJ1-2
CDR3: CAISESNQPQHF; DNA: TGTGCCATCAGTGAGTCGAATCAGCCCCAGCATTTT; D: -; length: 12; size: many; V: TRBV10-3; J: TRBJ1-5
CDR3: CASRASSTTYEQYF; DNA: TGTGCCAGCAGAGCCAGCTCAACTACCTACGAGCAGTACTTC; D: -; length: 14; size: few; V: TRBV13; J: TRBJ2-7